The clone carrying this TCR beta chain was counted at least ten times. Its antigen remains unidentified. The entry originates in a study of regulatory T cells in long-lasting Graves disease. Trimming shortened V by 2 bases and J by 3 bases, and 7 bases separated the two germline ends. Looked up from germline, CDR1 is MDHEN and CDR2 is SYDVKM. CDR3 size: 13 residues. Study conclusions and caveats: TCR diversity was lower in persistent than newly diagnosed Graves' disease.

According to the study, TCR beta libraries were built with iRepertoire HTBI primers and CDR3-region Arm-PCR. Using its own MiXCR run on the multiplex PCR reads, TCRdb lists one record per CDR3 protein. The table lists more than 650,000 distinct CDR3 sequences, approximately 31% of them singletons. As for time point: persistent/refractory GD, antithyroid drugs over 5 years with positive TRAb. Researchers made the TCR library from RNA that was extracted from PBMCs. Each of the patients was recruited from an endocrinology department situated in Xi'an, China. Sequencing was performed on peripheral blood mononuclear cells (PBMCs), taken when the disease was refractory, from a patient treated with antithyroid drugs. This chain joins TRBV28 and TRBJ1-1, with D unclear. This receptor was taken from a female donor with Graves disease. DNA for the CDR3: TGTGCCAGCAGTTTAGTGAGGTACACTGAAGCTTTCTTT. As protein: CASSLVRYTEAFF.